Presented here are 5 T cell receptor beta chains from one specimen sequenced in a study of chemoradiotherapy in HPV16-positive cancers (dated by TCRdb to the early 2020s). Library preparation used the immunoSEQ multiplex PCR assay. TCRdb took this table from immuneACCESS and kept in-frame rearrangements with V and J called. Such tables lack part of the clones; where checked against another copy, unresolved V genes explain under half of the gap, and the rest is unexplained. The table for this sample lists about 6,400 clones; less than 80% of them were counted only once. Together, the top ten hold about 8% of the sample. This sample comprised tumor tissue, obtained from a patient who underwent chemoradiotherapy. Receptors originate from a human donor with HPV-associated anogenital cancer.

The chain joins TRBV11-1 to TRBJ1-1, with D maybe TRBD1 (6 bases). The length of the CDR3 is 13 residues. CDR1 and CDR2 (germline): SGHAT, FQDESV (reference sequence). V was clipped by 5 bases and J by 6 bases, with 13 bases between them. The CDR3 reads CASSTGTTAEAFF. The CDR3 DNA reads TGTGCCAGCAGCACCGGGACAACCGCTGAAGCTTTCTTT.

Only one count was recorded for this clone. The chain links TRBV6-9 to TRBJ1-6; 9 bases fit TRBD1. V lost 5 bases, J lost 10 bases, and 18 bases stayed unmatched. The CDR3 length is 18 residues. The germline V gene has CDR1 MNHGY and CDR2 SVAAGI. The CDR3, as DNA: TGTGCCAGCAGTGCATTTACCACACCGGGACAGGGAGACTCACCCCTCCACTTT. It yields the protein CASSAFTTPGQGDSPLHF.

The rearrangement links TRBV4-1 to TRBJ2-7; the match to TRBD1 covers 9 bases. The V gene's germline CDR1 is MGHRA and CDR2 YSYEKL. The CDR3 has 15 residues. Unmatched junction bases numbered 5, after V lost 1 base and J lost 4 bases. CDR3 region: CASSQVGTGTYEQYF. CDR3 nucleotide sequence: TGCGCCAGCAGCCAAGTCGGGACAGGGACTTACGAGCAGTACTTC.

The rearrangement links TRBV7-8 to TRBJ2-7, with D perhaps matching TRBD2 (6 bases). CDR1 is SGHVS, CDR2 FQNEAQ, per germline. V was shortened by 3 bases and J by 2 bases, with 11 bases between the two germline ends. The CDR3 runs 14 residues. The CDR3 reads CASSFSGSPYEQYF. For the CDR3, the DNA is TGTGCCAGCAGCTTCTCCGGGAGTCCCTACGAGCAGTACTTC. Based on the CDR3 plus reference TRBV7-8 and TRBJ2-7, the full variable domain is GAGVSQSPRYKVAKRGQDVALRCDPISGHVSLFWYQQALGQGPEFLTYFQNEAQLDKSGLPSDRFFAERPEGSVSTLKIQRTQQEDSAVYLCASSFSGSPYEQYFGPGTRLTVT.

The chain recombines TRBV19 with TRBJ2-7, with 8 bases that match TRBD2. Germline CDR1 and CDR2: LNHDA and SQIVND (reference sequence). The V and J ends lost 6 bases and 5 bases, in that order; junction bases with no gene match: 9. The CDR3 totals 14 residues. CDR3 in amino acids: CASSLSGTLDEQYF. CDR3 DNA: TGTGCCAGTAGCCTTAGCGGGACACTGGACGAGCAGTACTTC. Supplemented by reference TRBV19 and TRBJ2-7, the full variable domain reads DGGITQSPKYLFRKEGQNVTLSCEQNLNHDAMYWYRQDPGQGLRLIYYSQIVNDFQKGDIAEGYSVSREKKESFPLTVTSAQKNPTAFYLCASSLSGTLDEQYFGPGTRLTVT.